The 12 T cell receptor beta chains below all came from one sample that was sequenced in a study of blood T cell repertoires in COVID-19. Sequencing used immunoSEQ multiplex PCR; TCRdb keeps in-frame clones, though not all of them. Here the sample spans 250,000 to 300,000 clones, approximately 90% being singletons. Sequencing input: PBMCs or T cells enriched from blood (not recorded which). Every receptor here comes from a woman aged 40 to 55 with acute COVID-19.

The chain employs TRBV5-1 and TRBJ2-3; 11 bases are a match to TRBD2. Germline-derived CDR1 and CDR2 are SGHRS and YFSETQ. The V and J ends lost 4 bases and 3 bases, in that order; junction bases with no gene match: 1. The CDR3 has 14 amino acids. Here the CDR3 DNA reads TGCGCCAGCAGCCCTAGCGGGAGGACAGATACGCAGTATTTT. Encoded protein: CASSPSGRTDTQYF.

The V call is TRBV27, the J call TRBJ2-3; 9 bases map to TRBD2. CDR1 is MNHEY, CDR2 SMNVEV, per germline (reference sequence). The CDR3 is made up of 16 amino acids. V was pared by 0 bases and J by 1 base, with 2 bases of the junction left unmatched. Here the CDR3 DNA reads TGTGCCAGCAGTTTATCTAGCGGGGGAGGCACAGATACGCAGTATTTT. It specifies CASSLSSGGGTDTQYF.

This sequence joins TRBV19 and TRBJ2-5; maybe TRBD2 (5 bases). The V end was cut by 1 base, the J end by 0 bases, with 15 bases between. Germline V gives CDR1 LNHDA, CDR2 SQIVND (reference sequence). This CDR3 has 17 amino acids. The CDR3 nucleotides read TGTGCCAGTAGTATAGGCCCCGGGGAGCCGTACCAAGAGACCCAGTACTTC. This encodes CASSIGPGEPYQETQYF. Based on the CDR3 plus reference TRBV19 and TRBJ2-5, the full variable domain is DGGITQSPKYLFRKEGQNVTLSCEQNLNHDAMYWYRQDPGQGLRLIYYSQIVNDFQKGDIAEGYSVSREKKESFPLTVTSAQKNPTAFYLCASSIGPGEPYQETQYFGPGTRLLVL.

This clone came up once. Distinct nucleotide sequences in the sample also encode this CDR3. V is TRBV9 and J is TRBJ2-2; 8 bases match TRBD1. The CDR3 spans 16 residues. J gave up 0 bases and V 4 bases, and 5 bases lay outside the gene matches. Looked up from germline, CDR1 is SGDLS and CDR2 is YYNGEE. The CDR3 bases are TGTGCCAGCAGCCCTCGGACAGGGACGAACACCGGGGAGCTGTTTTTT. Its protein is CASSPRTGTNTGELFF.

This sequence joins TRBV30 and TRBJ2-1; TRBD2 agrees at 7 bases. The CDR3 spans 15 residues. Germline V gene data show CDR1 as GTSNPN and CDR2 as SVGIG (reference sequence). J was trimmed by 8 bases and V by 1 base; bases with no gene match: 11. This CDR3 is CAWSDSGVSVDEQFF. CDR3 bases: TGTGCCTGGAGTGACAGCGGGGTCTCGGTCGATGAGCAGTTCTTC.

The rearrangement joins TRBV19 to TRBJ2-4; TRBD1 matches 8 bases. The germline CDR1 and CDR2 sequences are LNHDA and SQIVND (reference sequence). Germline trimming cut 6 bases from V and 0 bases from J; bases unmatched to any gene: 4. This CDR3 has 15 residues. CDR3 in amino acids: CASRDRGLAKNIQYF. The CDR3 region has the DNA TGTGCCAGTAGAGACAGGGGTTTAGCCAAAAACATTCAGTACTTC.

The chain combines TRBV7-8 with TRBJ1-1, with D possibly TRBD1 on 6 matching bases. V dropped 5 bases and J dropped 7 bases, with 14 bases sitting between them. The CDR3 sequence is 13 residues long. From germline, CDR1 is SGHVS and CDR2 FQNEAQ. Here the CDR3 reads CASSPQGLGEAFF. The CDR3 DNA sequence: TGTGCCAGCAGCCCCCAGGGGCTGGGTGAAGCTTTCTTT. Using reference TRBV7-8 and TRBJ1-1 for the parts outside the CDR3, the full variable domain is GAGVSQSPRYKVAKRGQDVALRCDPISGHVSLFWYQQALGQGPEFLTYFQNEAQLDKSGLPSDRFFAERPEGSVSTLKIQRTQQEDSAVYLCASSPQGLGEAFFGQGTRLTVV.

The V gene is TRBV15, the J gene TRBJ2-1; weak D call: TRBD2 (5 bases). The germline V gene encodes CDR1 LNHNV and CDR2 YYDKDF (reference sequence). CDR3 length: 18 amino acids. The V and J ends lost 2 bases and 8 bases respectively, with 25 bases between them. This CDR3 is CATSRRNVLGLALDEQFF. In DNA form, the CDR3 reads TGTGCCACCAGCAGAAGAAACGTTCTCGGGCTAGCACTGGATGAGCAGTTCTTC.

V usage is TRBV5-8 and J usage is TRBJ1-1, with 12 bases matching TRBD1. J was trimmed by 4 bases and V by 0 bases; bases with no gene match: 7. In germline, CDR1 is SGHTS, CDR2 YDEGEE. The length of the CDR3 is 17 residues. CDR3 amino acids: CASSLGGTGGSGTEAFF. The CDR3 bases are TGTGCCAGCAGCTTGGGAGGGACAGGGGGCTCAGGCACTGAAGCTTTCTTT.

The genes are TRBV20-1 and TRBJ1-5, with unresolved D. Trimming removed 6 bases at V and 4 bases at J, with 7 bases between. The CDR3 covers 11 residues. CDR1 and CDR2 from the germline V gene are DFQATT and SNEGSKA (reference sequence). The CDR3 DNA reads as TGCAGTGCGACACCAAATCAGCCCCAGCATTTT. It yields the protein CSATPNQPQHF.

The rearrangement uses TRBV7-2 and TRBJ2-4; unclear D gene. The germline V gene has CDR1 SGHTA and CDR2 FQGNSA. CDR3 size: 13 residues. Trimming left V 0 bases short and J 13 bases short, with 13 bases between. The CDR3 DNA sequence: TGTGCCAGCAGCTTAGCGTCGAGTATCGTCCAGTACTTC. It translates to CASSLASSIVQYF.

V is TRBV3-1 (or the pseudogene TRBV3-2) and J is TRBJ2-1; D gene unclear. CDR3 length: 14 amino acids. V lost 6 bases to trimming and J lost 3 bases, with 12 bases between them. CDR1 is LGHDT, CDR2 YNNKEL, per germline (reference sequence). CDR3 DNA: TGTGCCAGCAGTCTTGACTCCTACTACAATGAGCAGTTCTTC. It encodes CASSLDSYYNEQFF.